This TCR beta chain is drawn from a study of molecular identifiers for immune sequencing clone quantification. The overall study: RNA from 20,000 or 100,000 naive CD8 cells was split five ways in replicates, with four sequenced.

Germline CDR1 MNHEY, CDR2 SVGEGT. Trimming shortened V by 3 bases and J by 8 bases, and 17 bases separated the two germline ends. There are 15 residues in the CDR3. In this sample, this clonotype turned up a few times. The antigen is not known. Study-level points and caveats: Clones above 20 RNA copies contained over 99% of effector molecules and under 1% of naive molecules.

Previously described methods and listed TCR primers were used for bulk TCR libraries. Via MiXCR, TCRdb re-called the PCR reads, giving one row per CDR3 protein. The sample lists a few hundred thousand distinct CDR3 sequences; roughly 24% were seen once. This clonotype originated in a human donor in good health. Some libraries in this study had Jurkat cell RNA spiked in. Material: naive CD8+ T cells from blood, with Jurkat cell RNA spiked in. This sample's subset: FACS-sorted CD8+CD4-CCR7+CD45RA+ naive T cells. The chain carries TRBV6-2 or TRBV6-3 and TRBJ2-1, with D tentatively TRBD1 (6 bases). The CDR3 DNA is TGTGCCAGCAGTTATCTTTGGGACACCACAGATGAGCAGTTCTTC. Protein: CASSYLWDTTDEQFF.